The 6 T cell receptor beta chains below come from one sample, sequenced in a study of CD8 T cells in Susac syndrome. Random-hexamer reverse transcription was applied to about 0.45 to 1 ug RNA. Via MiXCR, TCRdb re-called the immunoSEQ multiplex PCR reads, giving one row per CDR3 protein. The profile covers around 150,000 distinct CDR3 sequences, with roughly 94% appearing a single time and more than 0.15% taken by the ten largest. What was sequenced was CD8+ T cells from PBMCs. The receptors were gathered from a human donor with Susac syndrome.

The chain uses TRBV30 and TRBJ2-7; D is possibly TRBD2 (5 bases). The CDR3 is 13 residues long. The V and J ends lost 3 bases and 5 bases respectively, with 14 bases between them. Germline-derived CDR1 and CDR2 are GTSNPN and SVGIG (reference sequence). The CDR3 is CAWSLESGNEQYF. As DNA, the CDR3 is TGTGCCTGGAGCCTGGAGAGCGGTAACGAGCAGTACTTC.

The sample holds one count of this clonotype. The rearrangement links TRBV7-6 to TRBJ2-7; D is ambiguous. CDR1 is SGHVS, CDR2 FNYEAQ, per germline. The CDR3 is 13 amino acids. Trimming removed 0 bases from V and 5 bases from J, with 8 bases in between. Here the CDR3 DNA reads TGTGCCAGCAGCTTAGCTAGCCTCCACGAGCAGTACTTC. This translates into CASSLASLHEQYF.

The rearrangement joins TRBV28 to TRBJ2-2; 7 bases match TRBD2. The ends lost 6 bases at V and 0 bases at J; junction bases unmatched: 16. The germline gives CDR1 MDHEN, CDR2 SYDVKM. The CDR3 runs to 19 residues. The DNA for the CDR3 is TGTGCCAGCAGAACCATGAGGAATCTGGGGGGGGCGAACACCGGGGAGCTGTTTTTT. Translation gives CASRTMRNLGGANTGELFF.

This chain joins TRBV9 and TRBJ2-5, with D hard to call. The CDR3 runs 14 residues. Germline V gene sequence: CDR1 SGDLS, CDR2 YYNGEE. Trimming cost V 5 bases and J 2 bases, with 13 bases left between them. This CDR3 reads CASSASAEQETQYF. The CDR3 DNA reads TGTGCCAGCAGTGCCTCGGCGGAACAAGAGACCCAGTACTTC.

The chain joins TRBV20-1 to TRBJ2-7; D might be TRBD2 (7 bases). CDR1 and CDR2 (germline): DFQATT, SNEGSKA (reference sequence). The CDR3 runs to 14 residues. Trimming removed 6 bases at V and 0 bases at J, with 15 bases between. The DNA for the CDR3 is TGCAGTGCCACGTCGGGGGGCGCCTCCTACGAGCAGTACTTC. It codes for CSATSGGASYEQYF.

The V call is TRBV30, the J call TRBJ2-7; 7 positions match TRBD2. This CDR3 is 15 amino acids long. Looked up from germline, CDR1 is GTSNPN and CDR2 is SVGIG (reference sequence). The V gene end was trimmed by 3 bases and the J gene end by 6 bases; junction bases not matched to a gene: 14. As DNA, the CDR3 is TGTGCCTGGAGCGCCAGATGGGGGGAGGGAGGCGAGCAGTACTTC. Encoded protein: CAWSARWGEGGEQYF.